The T cell receptor (beta chain) under discussion was sequenced for a study of technical replicates of blood from several donors. CDR1 is SNHLY, CDR2 FYNNEI, per germline. The CDR3 extends over 13 amino acids. Trimming cost V 8 bases and J 3 bases, with 14 bases left between them. The table came from immunoSEQ multiplex PCR; TCRdb's copy has only in-frame clones and leaves some out. The sample carries 55,000 to 80,000 clones, roughly 90% recorded once. The sequenced sample was T cells isolated from PBMCs. The chain is built from TRBV2 and TRBJ2-7; D uncertain. The source is a human donor in good health. CDR3 amino acids: CASLSVWIYEQYF. For the CDR3, the DNA is TGTGCCAGCCTAAGCGTCTGGATCTACGAGCAGTACTTC.